A selection of T cell receptor beta chains follows, all from one sample in a study of blood T cell repertoires in COVID-19. Sequencing was performed with immunoSEQ multiplex PCR; in TCRdb, only in-frame clones are kept and a portion is missing. This sample has 250,000 or so clones, with more than 75% found just once. Sequencing used PBMCs or T cells enriched from blood (not recorded which). Source of these receptors: a woman aged 50 to 60 who had been exposed to COVID-19. Both conserved end residues are part of each CDR3. Fields, in order: J gene, D gene, V gene, CDR3 DNA, CDR3 protein. The D gene is left open where the match is weak.

J gene: TRBJ2-7
D gene: -
V gene: TRBV5-4
CDR3 DNA: TGTGCCAGCAGCTTTCAGGGGCTGGACGAGCAGTACTTC
CDR3 protein: CASSFQGLDEQYF

J gene: TRBJ1-2
D gene: -
V gene: TRBV4-1
CDR3 DNA: TGCGCCAGCAGCCAAGATACTGGAACCTGGAGGGGCTACACCTTC
CDR3 protein: CASSQDTGTWRGYTF

J gene: TRBJ2-6
D gene: TRBD1
V gene: TRBV11-2
CDR3 DNA: TGTGCCAGCAGCTCGCAGGGGGCTGGGGCCAACGTCCTGACTTTC
CDR3 protein: CASSSQGAGANVLTF

J gene: TRBJ1-2
D gene: -
V gene: TRBV6-5
CDR3 DNA: TGTGCCACCAAGACACAGGGATATGGCTACACCTTC
CDR3 protein: CATKTQGYGYTF

J gene: TRBJ1-5
D gene: -
V gene: TRBV6-4
CDR3 DNA: TGTGCCACCGACAGGTCAGGACAGCCCCAGCATTTT
CDR3 protein: CATDRSGQPQHF

J gene: TRBJ1-1
D gene: -
V gene: TRBV5-6
CDR3 DNA: TGTGCCAGCAGCTTTTTTCGCGGTGGAGCTTTCTTT
CDR3 protein: CASSFFRGGAFF

J gene: TRBJ2-2
D gene: TRBD1
V gene: TRBV5-1
CDR3 DNA: TGCGCCAGCAGCCCAGGGGACAGGGTAGGCGGGGAGCTGTTTTTT
CDR3 protein: CASSPGDRVGGELFF

J gene: TRBJ1-3
D gene: -
V gene: TRBV7-8
CDR3 DNA: TGTGCCAGCAGCTTAGCGCTGGGGAGTGGAAACACCATATATTTT
CDR3 protein: CASSLALGSGNTIYF

J gene: TRBJ2-5
D gene: -
V gene: TRBV18
CDR3 DNA: TGTGCCAGCTCACGGGGCAGACAAGAGACCCAGTACTTC
CDR3 protein: CASSRGRQETQYF

J gene: TRBJ1-1
D gene: -
V gene: TRBV7-2
CDR3 DNA: TGTGCCAGCAGCTTAGTTTCGGGAGCTATGAACACTGAAGCTTTCTTT
CDR3 protein: CASSLVSGAMNTEAFF

J gene: TRBJ2-7
D gene: TRBD1
V gene: TRBV14
CDR3 DNA: TGTGCCAGCAGCCTAGCGACAGGGACCTACGAGCAGTACTTC
CDR3 protein: CASSLATGTYEQYF

J gene: TRBJ2-7
D gene: -
V gene: TRBV30
CDR3 DNA: TGTGCCTGGAGTCACAGGGCAGACGAGCAGTACTTC
CDR3 protein: CAWSHRADEQYF

J gene: TRBJ1-1
D gene: -
V gene: TRBV20-1
CDR3 DNA: TGCAGTGCCCCCTCGGGGGTCGCTTTCTTT
CDR3 protein: CSAPSGVAFF

J gene: TRBJ2-2
D gene: TRBD2
V gene: TRBV7-8
CDR3 DNA: TGTGCCAGCACCCGAAGCGGGGCAAGGGGTACCGGGGAGCTGTTTTTT
CDR3 protein: CASTRSGARGTGELFF

J gene: TRBJ1-2
D gene: -
V gene: TRBV7-2
CDR3 DNA: TGTGCCAGCAGCTTAGAGGGGCTAGGGGGCTACACCTTC
CDR3 protein: CASSLEGLGGYTF

J gene: TRBJ1-1
D gene: -
V gene: TRBV7-8
CDR3 DNA: TGTGCCAGCAGCTTGGACAGTTCGAACACTGAAGCTTTCTTT
CDR3 protein: CASSLDSSNTEAFF

J gene: TRBJ1-1
D gene: -
V gene: TRBV5-4
CDR3 DNA: TGTGCCAGCAGCCCGGAGGGGTTGACTGAAGCTTTCTTT
CDR3 protein: CASSPEGLTEAFF